This T cell receptor (beta chain) was retrieved from a study of T cells after yellow fever vaccination. Whole-study findings and limits: Boosting was followed by the reappearance of most primary-vaccination clones (around 95% CD4, 85% to 90% CD8).

UMIs were added to TCR cDNA along with a universal primer site when it was made by 5'RACE template switching. TCRdb passed the 5' RACE reads through MiXCR, listing each CDR3 protein once. The table lists 300,000 to 450,000 distinct CDR3 sequences, around 6.5% of them singletons. A note on this clonotype: Its specificity is unknown.

This CDR3 contains 16 residues. V was shortened by 1 base and J by 2 bases, with 9 bases between the two germline ends. CDR1 and CDR2 from the germline V gene are LGHDT and YNNKEL (reference sequence). The source is a man aged 25 to 45 who received the YFV17D yellow fever vaccine. The J gene is TRBJ2-6, the V gene TRBV3-1; possible D gene TRBD1, 6 bases. Sequencing was performed on PBMCs, taken 5 days after the yellow fever booster vaccination. The CDR3 DNA follows: TGTGCCAGCAGCCAAGTTAGGACAGCTGGGGCCAACGTCCTGACTTTC. Residues: CASSQVRTAGANVLTF.